A selection of T cell receptor beta chains follows, all from one sample in a study of CD8+CD57+ T cells in acquired aplastic anemia. TCRdb re-called the reads through MiXCR, storing one row per CDR3 protein. This sample has about 150,000 distinct CDR3 sequences, with about 48% found just once. Sequencing was done on a sample of sorted CD4+, CD8+, or CD8+CD57+ T cells (not recorded which) from PBMCs. The receptor set was obtained from a human donor with aplastic anemia. Each CDR3 is given with its conserved first and last residue. D genes are given only for firm matches. Clone size is shown for a subset of rows, as once, few, many or a class of expanded clone.

clone_size,v_call,d_call,j_call,cdr3_length,cdr3_nt,cdr3_aa
.,TRBV10-1,TRBD2,TRBJ2-1,15,TGCGCCAGCAGCGTGGGACTAGCGGGAGCAAATGAGCAGTTCTTC,CASSVGLAGANEQFF
many,TRBV7-6,.,TRBJ2-2,14,TGTGCCAGCAGCTCCTTTGGGGGGACCGGGGAGCTGTTTTTT,CASSSFGGTGELFF
once,TRBV19,.,TRBJ1-1,13,TGTGCCAGTAGTTTGAGGGGGTACACTGAAGCTTTCTTT,CASSLRGYTEAFF
once,TRBV6-2/TRBV6-3,.,TRBJ1-5,13,TGTGCCAGCAGTTACGGCGGGGGACAGCCCCAGCATTTT,CASSYGGGQPQHF
.,TRBV9,.,TRBJ2-5,16,TGTGCCAGCAGCGCCCAGATCTCGGGAAGCCAAGAGACCCAGTACTTC,CASSAQISGSQETQYF
.,TRBV2,.,TRBJ2-1,12,TGTGCCGGTCCCGGACAGTTCAATGAGCAGTTCTTC,CAGPGQFNEQFF
many,TRBV9,.,TRBJ1-2,14,TGTGCCAGCAGCGTAGTGACAGGAGATTATGGCTACACCTTC,CASSVVTGDYGYTF
.,TRBV7-2,TRBD1,TRBJ1-3,14,TGTGCCAGCAGCTTCAGGGGGCGAGGAAACACCATATATTTT,CASSFRGRGNTIYF
many,TRBV5-1,.,TRBJ2-3,13,TGCGCCAGCAGCTGGATTAGCACAGATACGCAGTATTTT,CASSWISTDTQYF
.,TRBV10-1,.,TRBJ2-3,15,TGCGCCAGCAGTGAGCTGATCGACAGATACAATGAGCAGTATTTT,CASSELIDRYNEQYF
.,TRBV7-2,TRBD1,TRBJ2-7,14,TGTGCCAGCCTCAGGACAGGCGCAACCTACAAGCAGTACTTC,CASLRTGATYKQYF
many,TRBV10-2,.,TRBJ2-3,15,TGCGCCAGCAGTGAGAGGGTTGATGGGGCAGATACGCAGTATTTT,CASSERVDGADTQYF
.,TRBV11-2,.,TRBJ2-1,14,TGTGCCAGCTACCTTCGTGGGGGGGCCAATGAGCAGTTCTTC,CASYLRGGANEQFF
.,TRBV11-1,TRBD1,TRBJ2-7,17,TGTGCCAGCAGCCCGCGGTTGGACAGGGAAAACTCCTACGAGCAGTACTTC,CASSPRLDRENSYEQYF
many,TRBV9,.,TRBJ1-3,15,TGTGCCAGCAGCGTAGCAGTGGATGCTGGAAACACCATATATTTT,CASSVAVDAGNTIYF
many,TRBV9,.,TRBJ1-2,11,TGTGCCAGCCTCAACCGATATGGCTACACCTTC,CASLNRYGYTF
many,TRBV5-8,TRBD1,TRBJ2-5,16,TGTGCCAGCAGCTGGGGGACAGGGCCCTTTCAAGAGACCCAGTACTTC,CASSWGTGPFQETQYF
.,TRBV20-1,.,TRBJ1-1,11,TGCAGTGCTAGAGGAATGGCTGAAGCTTTCTTT,CSARGMAEAFF
once,TRBV29-1,.,TRBJ1-1,13,TGCAGCGTTGAAGGGACCGGGAACACTGAAGCTTTCTTT,CSVEGTGNTEAFF
many,TRBV6-4,TRBD2,TRBJ2-1,15,TGTGCCAGCAGTGACTCTAGCGGGGGGGCAAGTGAGCAGTTCTTC,CASSDSSGGASEQFF
.,TRBV15,TRBD2,TRBJ2-1,19,TGTGCCACCAGCAGAGGTGGGACTAGCGGGGGGGTCCCCTACAATGAGCAGTTCTTC,CATSRGGTSGGVPYNEQFF
once,TRBV19,.,TRBJ1-5,15,TGTGCCAGTAGTAAGGTCCCGACTGGCAATCAGCCCCAGCATTTT,CASSKVPTGNQPQHF
.,TRBV29-1,.,TRBJ1-1,13,TGCAGCGTTGAGGGACTAGCGGAAGGTGTGGCTTTCTTT,CSVEGLAEGVAFF
.,TRBV7-6,.,TRBJ2-1,14,TGTGCCAGCAGCTTAGGGGGGATCAGTGATGAGCAGTTCTTC,CASSLGGISDEQFF
.,TRBV24-1,TRBD1,TRBJ2-1,13,TGTGCCACCACAGGACAGGTTTCCAATGAGCAGTTCTTC,CATTGQVSNEQFF
.,TRBV12-3/TRBV12-4,.,TRBJ1-4,13,TGTGCCAGTTCCAAGGACTCGGGTGAAAAACTGTTTTTC,CASSKDSGEKLFF
many,TRBV4-2,.,TRBJ2-3,15,TGTGCCAGCAGGTCGGAGGTGGGGCGGACAGATACGCAGTATTTT,CASRSEVGRTDTQYF
.,TRBV2,TRBD2,TRBJ2-7,13,TGTGCCAGCACTGGACTAGCGGGGGGCGAGCAGTACTTC,CASTGLAGGEQYF
.,TRBV7-9,TRBD2,TRBJ2-1,13,TGTGCCAGCAGCTATTCGGGGGGGCATGAGCAGTTCTTC,CASSYSGGHEQFF
many,TRBV6-1,TRBD2,TRBJ2-1,13,TGTGCCAGCGGCGGGAGCTCCTACAATGAGCAGTTCTTC,CASGGSSYNEQFF
.,TRBV10-3,TRBD2,TRBJ2-7,18,TGTGCCAGCAGTCCCCAATCTAGCGGGGTTAGCTCCTACAATGAGCAGTACTTC,CASSPQSSGVSSYNEQYF
few,TRBV6-5,TRBD2,TRBJ2-2,15,TGTGCCAGCAGTTATTCTCGGGGGGGCACCGGGGAGCTGTTTTTT,CASSYSRGGTGELFF
many,TRBV7-8,TRBD1,TRBJ2-1,16,TGTGCCAGCAGCTTACAACCTCCGGGACAGGGCAATGAGCAGTTCTTC,CASSLQPPGQGNEQFF
.,TRBV7-2,.,TRBJ2-7,12,TGTGCCAGCAGCTTAGCAAGGCTGGAGCAGTACTTC,CASSLARLEQYF
.,TRBV29-1,.,TRBJ2-1,13,TGCAGCGTCGTACCCACAGGGTACAATGAGCAGTTCTTC,CSVVPTGYNEQFF
.,TRBV20-1,.,TRBJ2-2,14,TGCAGTGCTATACAGGGCGCGAGCACCGGGGAGCTGTTTTTT,CSAIQGASTGELFF
.,TRBV27,.,TRBJ2-1,13,TGTGCCAGCAGTTTGGGTCTTTACAATGAGCAGTTCTTC,CASSLGLYNEQFF
.,TRBV24-1,.,TRBJ2-2,13,TGTGCCACCAGTGATTTAGACACCGGGGAGCTGTTTTTT,CATSDLDTGELFF
.,TRBV15,.,TRBJ2-1,17,.,CAICSASGGLDYGEQFF
.,TRBV20-1,.,TRBJ1-2,15,TGCAGTGCTAGAGATCGTCGGGGGGCGTTCAATGGCTACACCTTC,CSARDRRGAFNGYTF
many,TRBV2,TRBD1,TRBJ1-1,13,TGTGCCACCAGTTTTACGAGGGGGCTAGAAGCTTTCTTT,CATSFTRGLEAFF
.,TRBV11-1,.,TRBJ2-1,15,TGTGCCAGCAGCCACGGGGGTATTCCCTACAATGAGCAGTTCTTC,CASSHGGIPYNEQFF
.,TRBV28,.,TRBJ1-1,16,TGTGCCAGTAGTCTACTGGGGGGAGACCGGGCCACTGAAGCTTTCTTT,CASSLLGGDRATEAFF
.,TRBV20-1,TRBD2,TRBJ2-7,13,TGCAGTGCTATGGGGCTAGCGGAATACGAGCAGTACTTC,CSAMGLAEYEQYF
.,TRBV24-1,TRBD1,TRBJ2-7,16,TGTGCCACCAGTCCCTACCCCGGGACAGGGCTGTACGAGCAGTACTTC,CATSPYPGTGLYEQYF
.,TRBV10-2,.,TRBJ2-7,11,TGCGCCAGCAGTGAAATGTACGAGCAGTACTTC,CASSEMYEQYF
.,TRBV29-1,.,TRBJ2-5,12,TGCAGCGGGGGGCCTTTAGGGGAGACCCAGTACTTC,CSGGPLGETQYF
.,TRBV2,.,TRBJ2-7,12,TGTGCCAGCAGTGGGGCCTCCTACGAGCAGTACTTC,CASSGASYEQYF
.,TRBV7-3,.,TRBJ2-3,15,TGTGCCAGCAGCTCAAAAGGTACAGGGCCAGATACGCAGTATTTT,CASSSKGTGPDTQYF
.,TRBV5-1,TRBD2,TRBJ2-7,14,TGCGCCAGCAGCTTTGGCGGGACTAGCGACGAGCAGTACTTC,CASSFGGTSDEQYF
many,TRBV7-9,TRBD2,TRBJ2-1,15,TGTGCCAGCAGCTCCCGGGGGGGCGTGGGCAATGAGCAGTTCTTC,CASSSRGGVGNEQFF
many,TRBV19,.,TRBJ2-2,15,TGTGCCAGTAGTATCCGCTGGCAGAACACCGGGGAGCTGTTTTTT,CASSIRWQNTGELFF
.,TRBV7-9,.,TRBJ1-1,13,TGTGCCAGCAGCTTAAAGGGGGACACTGAAGCTTTCTTT,CASSLKGDTEAFF
.,TRBV25-1,.,TRBJ2-3,14,TGTGCCAGCAGCGACCTAGGGACCTCAGATACGCAGTATTTT,CASSDLGTSDTQYF
many,TRBV2,.,TRBJ2-7,14,TGTGCCACTCTGGACCGTCCGAGCTCCTACGAGCAGTACTTC,CATLDRPSSYEQYF
.,TRBV24-1,TRBD2,TRBJ2-3,14,TGTGCCATTGCGGACGGGGGGTACACAGATACGCAGTATTTT,CAIADGGYTDTQYF
.,TRBV6-2/TRBV6-3,.,TRBJ2-4,17,TGTGCCAGTAGTTGCGAGAGCAGGCCGATAGCCAAAAACATTCAGTACTTC,CASSCESRPIAKNIQYF